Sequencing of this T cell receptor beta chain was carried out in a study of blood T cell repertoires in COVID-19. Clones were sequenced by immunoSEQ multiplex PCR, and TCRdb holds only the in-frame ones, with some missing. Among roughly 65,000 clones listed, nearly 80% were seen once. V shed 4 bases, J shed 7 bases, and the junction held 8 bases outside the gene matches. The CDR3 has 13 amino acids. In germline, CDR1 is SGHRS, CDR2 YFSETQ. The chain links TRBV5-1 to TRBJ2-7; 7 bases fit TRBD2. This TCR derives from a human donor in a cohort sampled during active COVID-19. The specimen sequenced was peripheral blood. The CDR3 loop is CASSPGSGKEQYF. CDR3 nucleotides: TGCGCCAGCAGCCCCGGGAGCGGGAAAGAGCAGTACTTC.